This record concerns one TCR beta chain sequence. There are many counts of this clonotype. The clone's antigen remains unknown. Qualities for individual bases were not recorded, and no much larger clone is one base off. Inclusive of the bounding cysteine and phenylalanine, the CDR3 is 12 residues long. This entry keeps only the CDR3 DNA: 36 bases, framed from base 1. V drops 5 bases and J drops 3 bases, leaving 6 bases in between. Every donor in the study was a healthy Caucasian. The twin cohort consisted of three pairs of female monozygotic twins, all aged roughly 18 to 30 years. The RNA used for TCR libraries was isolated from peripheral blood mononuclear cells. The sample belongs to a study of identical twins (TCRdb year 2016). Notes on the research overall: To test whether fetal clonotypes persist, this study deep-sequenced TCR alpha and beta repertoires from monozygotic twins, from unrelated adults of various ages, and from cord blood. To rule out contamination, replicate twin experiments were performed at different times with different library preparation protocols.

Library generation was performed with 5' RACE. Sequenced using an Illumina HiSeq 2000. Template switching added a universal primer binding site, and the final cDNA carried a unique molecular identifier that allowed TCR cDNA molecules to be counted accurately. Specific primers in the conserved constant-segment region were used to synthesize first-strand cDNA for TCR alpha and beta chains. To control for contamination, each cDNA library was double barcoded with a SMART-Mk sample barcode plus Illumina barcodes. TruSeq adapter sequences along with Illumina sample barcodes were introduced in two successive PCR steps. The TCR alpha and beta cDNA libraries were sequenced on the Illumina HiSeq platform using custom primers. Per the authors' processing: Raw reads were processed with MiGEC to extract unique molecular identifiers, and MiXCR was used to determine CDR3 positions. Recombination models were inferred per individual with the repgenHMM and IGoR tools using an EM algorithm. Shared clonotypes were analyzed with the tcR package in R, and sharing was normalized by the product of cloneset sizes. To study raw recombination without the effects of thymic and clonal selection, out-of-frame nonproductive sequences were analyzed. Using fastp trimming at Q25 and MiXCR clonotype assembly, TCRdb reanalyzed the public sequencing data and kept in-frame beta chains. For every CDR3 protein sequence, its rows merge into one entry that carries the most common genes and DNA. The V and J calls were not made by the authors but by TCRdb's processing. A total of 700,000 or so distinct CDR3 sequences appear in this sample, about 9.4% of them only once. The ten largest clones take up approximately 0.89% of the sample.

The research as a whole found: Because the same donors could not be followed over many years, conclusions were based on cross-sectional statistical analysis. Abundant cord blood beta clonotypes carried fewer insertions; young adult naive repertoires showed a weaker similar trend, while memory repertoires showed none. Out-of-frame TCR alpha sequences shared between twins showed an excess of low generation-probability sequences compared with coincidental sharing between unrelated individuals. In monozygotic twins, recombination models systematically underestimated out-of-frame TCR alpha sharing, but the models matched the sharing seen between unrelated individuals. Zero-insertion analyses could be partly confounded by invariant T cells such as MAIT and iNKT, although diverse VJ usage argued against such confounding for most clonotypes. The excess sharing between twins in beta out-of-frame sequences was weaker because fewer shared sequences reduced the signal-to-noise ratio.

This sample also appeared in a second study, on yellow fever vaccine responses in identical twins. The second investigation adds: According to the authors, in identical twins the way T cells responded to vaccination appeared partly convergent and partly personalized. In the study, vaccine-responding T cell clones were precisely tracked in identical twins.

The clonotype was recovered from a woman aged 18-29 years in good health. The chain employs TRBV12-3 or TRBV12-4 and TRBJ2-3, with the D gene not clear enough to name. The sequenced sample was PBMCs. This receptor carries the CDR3 CASSPKTDTQYF. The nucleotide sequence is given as TGTGCCAGCAGTCCTAAAACAGATACGCAGTATTTT.